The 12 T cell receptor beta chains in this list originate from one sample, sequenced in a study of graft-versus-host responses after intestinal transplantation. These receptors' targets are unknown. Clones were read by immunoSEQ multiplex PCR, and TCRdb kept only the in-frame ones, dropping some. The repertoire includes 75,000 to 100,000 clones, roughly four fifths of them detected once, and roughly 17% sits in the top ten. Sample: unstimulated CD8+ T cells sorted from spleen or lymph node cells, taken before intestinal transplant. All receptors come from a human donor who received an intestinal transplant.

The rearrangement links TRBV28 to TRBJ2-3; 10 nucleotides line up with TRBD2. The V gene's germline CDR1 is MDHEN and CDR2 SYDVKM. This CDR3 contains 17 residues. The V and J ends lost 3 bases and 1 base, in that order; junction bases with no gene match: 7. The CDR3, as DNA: TGTGCCAGCAGTTTGCCCACTAGCGGGAAAGGCACAGATACGCAGTATTTT. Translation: CASSLPTSGKGTDTQYF. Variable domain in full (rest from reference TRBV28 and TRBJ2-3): DVKVTQSSRYLVKRTGEKVFLECVQDMDHENMFWYRQDPGLGLRLIYFSYDVKMKEKGDIPEGYSVSREKKERFSLILESASTNQTSMYLCASSLPTSGKGTDTQYFGPGTRLTVL.

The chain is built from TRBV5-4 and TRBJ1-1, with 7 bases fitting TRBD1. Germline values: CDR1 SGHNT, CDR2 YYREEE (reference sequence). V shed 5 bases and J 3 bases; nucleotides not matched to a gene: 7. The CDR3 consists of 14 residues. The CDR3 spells CASRTKGGYTEAFF. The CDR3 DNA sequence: TGTGCCAGCAGGACTAAAGGGGGCTACACTGAAGCTTTCTTT.

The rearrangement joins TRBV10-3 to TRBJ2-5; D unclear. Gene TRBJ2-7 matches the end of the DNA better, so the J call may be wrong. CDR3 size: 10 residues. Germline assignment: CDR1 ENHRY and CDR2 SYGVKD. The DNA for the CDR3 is TGTGCCATCCTTAGCTACGAGCAGTACTTC. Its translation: CAILSYEQYF.

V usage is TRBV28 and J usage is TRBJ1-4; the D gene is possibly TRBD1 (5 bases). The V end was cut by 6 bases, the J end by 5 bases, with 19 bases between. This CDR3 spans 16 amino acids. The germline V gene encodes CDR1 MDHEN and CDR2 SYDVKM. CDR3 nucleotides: TGTGCCAGCAGCCAAGAGGGGTTTTGGGTAAATGAAAAACTGTTTTTT. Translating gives CASSQEGFWVNEKLFF.

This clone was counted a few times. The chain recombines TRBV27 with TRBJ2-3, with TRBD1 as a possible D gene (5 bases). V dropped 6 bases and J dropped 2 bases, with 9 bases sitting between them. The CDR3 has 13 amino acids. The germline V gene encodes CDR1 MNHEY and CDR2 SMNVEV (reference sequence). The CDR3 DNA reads TGTGCCAGCAGCCCGGACATCACAGATACGCAGTATTTT. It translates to CASSPDITDTQYF.

The CDR3 protein is CASRSGTTGDEQFF. The CDR3 region has the DNA TGTGCAAGTCGCTCCGGGACTACCGGGGATGAGCAGTTCTTC. The rearrangement uses TRBV12-2 and TRBJ2-1; the D call of TRBD2 is as the table states it, not checked on the DNA. TRBV12-2 is termed a pseudogene. This CDR3 spans 14 amino acids.

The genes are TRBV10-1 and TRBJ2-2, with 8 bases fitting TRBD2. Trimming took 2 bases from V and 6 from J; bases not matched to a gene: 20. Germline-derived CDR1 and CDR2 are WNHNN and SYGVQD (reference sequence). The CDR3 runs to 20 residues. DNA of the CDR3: TGCGCCAGCAGTGAGATTCCGGCTGTATGGTCGGGAGGGCCCTCCGGGGAGCTGTTTTTT. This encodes CASSEIPAVWSGGPSGELFF.

The CDR3 region is CASSQEPSGGLDEQFF. The CDR3 DNA follows: TGCGCCAGCAGCCAAGAGCCCAGCGGGGGGCTCGATGAGCAGTTCTTC. The chain links TRBV4-1 to TRBJ2-1; 9 positions match TRBD2. This CDR3 comprises 16 residues. V shed 0 bases and J 8 bases; nucleotides not matched to a gene: 8. The germline gives CDR1 MGHRA, CDR2 YSYEKL.

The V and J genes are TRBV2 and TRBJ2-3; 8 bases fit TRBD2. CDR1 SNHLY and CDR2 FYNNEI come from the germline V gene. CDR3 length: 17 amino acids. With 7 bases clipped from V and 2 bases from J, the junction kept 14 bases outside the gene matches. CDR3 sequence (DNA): TGTGCCAGCACCTACCTTCGGGGGGGCCTATCCACAGATACGCAGTATTTT. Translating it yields CASTYLRGGLSTDTQYF.

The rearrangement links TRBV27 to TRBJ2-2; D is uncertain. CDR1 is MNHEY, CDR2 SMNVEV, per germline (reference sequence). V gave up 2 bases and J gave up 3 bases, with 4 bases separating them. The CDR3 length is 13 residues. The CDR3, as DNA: TGTGCCAGCAGTTTACAGGACACCGGGGAGCTGTTTTTT. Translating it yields CASSLQDTGELFF.

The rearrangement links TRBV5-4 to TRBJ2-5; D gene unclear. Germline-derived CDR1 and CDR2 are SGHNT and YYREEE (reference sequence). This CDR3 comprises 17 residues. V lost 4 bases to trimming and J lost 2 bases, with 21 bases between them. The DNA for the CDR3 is TGTGCCAGCAGCCCAGGTCCTGAGCAGAGCCTACAAGAGACCCAGTACTTC. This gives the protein CASSPGPEQSLQETQYF.

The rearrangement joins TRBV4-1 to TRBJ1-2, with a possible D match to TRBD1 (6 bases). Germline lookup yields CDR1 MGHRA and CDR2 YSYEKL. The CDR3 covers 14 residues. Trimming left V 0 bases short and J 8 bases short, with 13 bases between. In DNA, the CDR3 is TGCGCCAGCAGCCAAGAATACAGGGCTGTCGGCTACACCTTC. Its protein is CASSQEYRAVGYTF.